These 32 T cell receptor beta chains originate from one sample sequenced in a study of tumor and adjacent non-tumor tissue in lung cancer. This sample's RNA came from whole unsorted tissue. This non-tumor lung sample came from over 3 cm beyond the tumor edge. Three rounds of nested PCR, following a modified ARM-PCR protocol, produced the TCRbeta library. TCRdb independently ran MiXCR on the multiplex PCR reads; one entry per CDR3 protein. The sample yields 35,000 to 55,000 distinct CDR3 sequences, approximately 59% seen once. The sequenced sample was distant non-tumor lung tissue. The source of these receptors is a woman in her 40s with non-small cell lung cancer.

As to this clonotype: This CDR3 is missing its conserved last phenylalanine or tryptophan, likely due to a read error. The CDR3 sequence is CASSIYPLGEQYI. For the CDR3, the DNA is TGTGCCAGCAGCATATACCCTCTTGGCGAGCAGTACATC. This chain connects TRBV11-1 to TRBJ2-7; no definite D call. V was clipped by 5 bases and J by 6 bases, with 14 bases between them. CDR1 is SGHAT, CDR2 FQDESV, per germline (reference sequence). This CDR3 contains 13 residues.

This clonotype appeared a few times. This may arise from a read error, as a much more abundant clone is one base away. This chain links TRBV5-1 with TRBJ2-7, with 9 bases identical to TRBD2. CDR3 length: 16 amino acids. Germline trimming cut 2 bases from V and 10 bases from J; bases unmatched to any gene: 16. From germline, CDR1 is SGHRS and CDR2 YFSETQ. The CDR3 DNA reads TGCGCCAGCAGCTTTTTCTCCGAGACTAGCGGAGGGCCTCAGTACTTC. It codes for CASSFFSETSGGPQYF.

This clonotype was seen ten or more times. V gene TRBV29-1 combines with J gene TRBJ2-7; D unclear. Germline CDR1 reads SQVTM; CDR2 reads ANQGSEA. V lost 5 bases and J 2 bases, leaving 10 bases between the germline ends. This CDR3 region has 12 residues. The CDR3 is CSVTENTYEQYF. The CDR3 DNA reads TGCAGCGTTACGGAGAATACCTACGAGCAGTACTTC.

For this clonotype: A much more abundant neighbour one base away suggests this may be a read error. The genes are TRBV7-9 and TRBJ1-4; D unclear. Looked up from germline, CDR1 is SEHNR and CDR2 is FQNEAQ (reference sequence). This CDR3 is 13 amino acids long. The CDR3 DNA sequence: TGTGCCAGCAGCTTAGCGAACGGCGAAAAACTGCTTTTT. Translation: CASSLANGEKLLF.

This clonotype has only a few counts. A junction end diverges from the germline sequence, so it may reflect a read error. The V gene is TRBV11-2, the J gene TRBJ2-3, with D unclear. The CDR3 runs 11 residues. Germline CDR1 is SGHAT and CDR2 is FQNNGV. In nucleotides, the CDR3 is TGTACCAGCAGCACACAAGATATGCAGTATTTT. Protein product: CTSSTQDMQYF. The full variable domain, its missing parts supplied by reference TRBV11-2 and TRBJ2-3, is EAGVAQSPRYKIIEKRQSVAFWCNPISGHATLYWYQQILGQGPKLLIQFQNNGVVDDSQLPKDRFSAERLKGVDSTLKIQPAKLEDSAVYLCTSSTQDMQYFGPGTRLTVL.

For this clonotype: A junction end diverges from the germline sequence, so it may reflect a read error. The CDR3 here is CASSCSTSLYTDTQYF. DNA for the CDR3: TGTGCCAGTAGTTGCTCTACTAGCCTTTACACAGATACGCAGTATTTT. V usage is TRBV6-6 and J usage is TRBJ2-3; D may be TRBD2 (6 bases). CDR3 length: 16 residues. Germline CDR1 and CDR2: MNHNY and SVGAGI (reference sequence).

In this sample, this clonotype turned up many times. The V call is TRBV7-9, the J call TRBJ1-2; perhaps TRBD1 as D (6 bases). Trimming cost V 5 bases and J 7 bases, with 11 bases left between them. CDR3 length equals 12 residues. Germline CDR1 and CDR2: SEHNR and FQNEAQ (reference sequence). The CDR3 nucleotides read TGTGCCAGCAGCCCCGGGGGGCGTGGCTACACCTTC. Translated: CASSPGGRGYTF.

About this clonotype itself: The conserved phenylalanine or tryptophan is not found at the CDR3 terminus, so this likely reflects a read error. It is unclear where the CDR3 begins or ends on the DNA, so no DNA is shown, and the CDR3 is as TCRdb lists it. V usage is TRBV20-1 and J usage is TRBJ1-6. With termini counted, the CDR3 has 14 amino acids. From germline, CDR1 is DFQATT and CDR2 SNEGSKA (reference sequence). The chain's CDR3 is CSARVRRDNSPLHL.

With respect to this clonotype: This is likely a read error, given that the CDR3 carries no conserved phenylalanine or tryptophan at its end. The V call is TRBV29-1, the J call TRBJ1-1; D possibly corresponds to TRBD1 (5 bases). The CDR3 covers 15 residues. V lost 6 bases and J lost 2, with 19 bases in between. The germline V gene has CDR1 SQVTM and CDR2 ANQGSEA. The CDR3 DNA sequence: TGCAGCGTACGGACACTCGGTTACGTAAACACTGAAGCTTTCTCC. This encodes CSVRTLGYVNTEAFS.

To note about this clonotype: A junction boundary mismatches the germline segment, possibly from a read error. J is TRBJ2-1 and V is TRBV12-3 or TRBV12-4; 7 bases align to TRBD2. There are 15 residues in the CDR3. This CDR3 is CASSPSPGRKGLQFF. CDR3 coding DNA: TGTGCTAGCAGTCCCAGCCCCGGGAGAAAGGGACTACAGTTCTTC.

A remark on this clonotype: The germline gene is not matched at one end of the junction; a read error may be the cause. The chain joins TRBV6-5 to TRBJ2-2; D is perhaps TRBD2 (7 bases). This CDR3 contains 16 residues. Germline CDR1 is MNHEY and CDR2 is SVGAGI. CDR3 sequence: CASSYSGGARTGEPFF. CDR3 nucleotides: TGTGCCAGCAGTTACTCTGGGGGGGCGCGAACCGGGGAGCCGTTTTTT.

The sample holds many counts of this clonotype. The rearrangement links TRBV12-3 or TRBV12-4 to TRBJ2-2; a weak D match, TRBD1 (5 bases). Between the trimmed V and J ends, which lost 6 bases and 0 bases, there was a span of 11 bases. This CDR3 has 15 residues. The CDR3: CASRTQGSNTGELFF. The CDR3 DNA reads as TGTGCCAGCAGGACCCAGGGATCGAACACCGGGGAGCTGTTTTTT.

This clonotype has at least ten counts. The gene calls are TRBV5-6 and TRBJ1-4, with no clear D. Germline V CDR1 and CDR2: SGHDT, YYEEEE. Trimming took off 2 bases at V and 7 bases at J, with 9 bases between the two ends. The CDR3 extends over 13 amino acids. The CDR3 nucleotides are TGTGCCAGCAGCTTAAGGACGGCTGAAAAACTGTTTTTT. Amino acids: CASSLRTAEKLFF.

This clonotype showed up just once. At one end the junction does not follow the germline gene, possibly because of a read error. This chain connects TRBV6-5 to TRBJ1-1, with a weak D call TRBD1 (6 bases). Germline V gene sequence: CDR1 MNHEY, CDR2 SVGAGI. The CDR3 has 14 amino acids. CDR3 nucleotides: TGTTCCAGCAGTACCGTAGGGGGGAACACTGAAGCTTTCTTT. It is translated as CSSSTVGGNTEAFF.

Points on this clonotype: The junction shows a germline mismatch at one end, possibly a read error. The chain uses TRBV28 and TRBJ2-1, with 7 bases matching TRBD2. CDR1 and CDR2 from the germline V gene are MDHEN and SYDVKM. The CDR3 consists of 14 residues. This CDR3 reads CASSFLGGGGEQLF. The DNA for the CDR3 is TGTGCCAGCAGTTTTCTGGGGGGGGGTGGGGAGCAGCTCTTC. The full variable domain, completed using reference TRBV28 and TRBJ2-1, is DVKVTQSSRYLVKRTGEKVFLECVQDMDHENMFWYRQDPGLGLRLIYFSYDVKMKEKGDIPEGYSVSREKKERFSLILESASTNQTSMYLCASSFLGGGGEQLFGPGTRLTVL.

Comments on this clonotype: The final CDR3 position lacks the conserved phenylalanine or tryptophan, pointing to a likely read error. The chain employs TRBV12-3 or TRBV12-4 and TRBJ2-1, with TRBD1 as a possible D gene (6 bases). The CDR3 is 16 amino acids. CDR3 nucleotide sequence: TGTGCCAACAGTCCACCTTTACAGGGTTCCTACAATGAGCAGTTCTCC. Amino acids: CANSPPLQGSYNEQFS.

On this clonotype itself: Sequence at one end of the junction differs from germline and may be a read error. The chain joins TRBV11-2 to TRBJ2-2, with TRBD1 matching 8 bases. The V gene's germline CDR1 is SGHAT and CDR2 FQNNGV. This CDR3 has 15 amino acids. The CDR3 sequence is CASILQGAWTGELLF. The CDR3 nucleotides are TGTGCCAGTATACTCCAGGGGGCTTGGACCGGGGAGCTGCTTTTT. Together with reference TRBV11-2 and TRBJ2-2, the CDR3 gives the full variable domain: EAGVAQSPRYKIIEKRQSVAFWCNPISGHATLYWYQQILGQGPKLLIQFQNNGVVDDSQLPKDRFSAERLKGVDSTLKIQPAKLEDSAVYLCASILQGAWTGELLFGEGSRLTVL.

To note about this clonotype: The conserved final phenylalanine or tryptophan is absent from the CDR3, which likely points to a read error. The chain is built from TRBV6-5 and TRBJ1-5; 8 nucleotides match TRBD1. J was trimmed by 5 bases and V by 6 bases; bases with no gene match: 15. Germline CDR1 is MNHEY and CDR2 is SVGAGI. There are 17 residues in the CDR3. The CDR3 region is CASRRTAGGASDQPQHV. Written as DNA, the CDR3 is TGTGCCAGCAGACGCACTGCAGGGGGCGCGAGCGATCAGCCCCAGCATGTT.

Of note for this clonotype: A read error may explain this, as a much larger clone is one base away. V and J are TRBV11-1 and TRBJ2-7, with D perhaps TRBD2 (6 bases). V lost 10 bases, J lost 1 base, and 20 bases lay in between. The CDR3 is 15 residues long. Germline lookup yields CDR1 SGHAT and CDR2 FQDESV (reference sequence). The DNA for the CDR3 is TGTGCCAACTCAAGAGATCGGGGGAGGTCCTACGAGCAGTACTTC. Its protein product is CANSRDRGRSYEQYF.

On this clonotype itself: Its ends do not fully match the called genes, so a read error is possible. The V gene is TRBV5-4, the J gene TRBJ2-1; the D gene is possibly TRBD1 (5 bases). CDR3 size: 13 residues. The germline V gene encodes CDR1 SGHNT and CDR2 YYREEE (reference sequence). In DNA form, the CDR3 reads TGTGCCAGCGGCCCTGGGGCTGCCAATGGGCAGTTCTTC. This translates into CASGPGAANGQFF.

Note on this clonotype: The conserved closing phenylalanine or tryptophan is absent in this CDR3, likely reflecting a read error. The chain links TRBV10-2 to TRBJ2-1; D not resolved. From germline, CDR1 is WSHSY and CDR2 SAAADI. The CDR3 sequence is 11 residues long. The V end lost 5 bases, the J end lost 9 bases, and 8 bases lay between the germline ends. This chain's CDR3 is CASSHSSEQFL. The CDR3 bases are TGCGCCAGCAGTCACTCCTCTGAGCAGTTCTTA.

CDR3 protein: CSAKSGGPGYTF. DNA for the CDR3: TGCAGTGCTAAGTCTGGGGGGCCAGGCTACACCTTC. This chain links TRBV20-1 with TRBJ1-2, with D tentatively TRBD1 (6 bases). This CDR3 is 12 amino acids long. Trimming left V 4 bases short and J 8 bases short, with 14 bases between. Germline values: CDR1 DFQATT, CDR2 SNEGSKA (reference sequence).

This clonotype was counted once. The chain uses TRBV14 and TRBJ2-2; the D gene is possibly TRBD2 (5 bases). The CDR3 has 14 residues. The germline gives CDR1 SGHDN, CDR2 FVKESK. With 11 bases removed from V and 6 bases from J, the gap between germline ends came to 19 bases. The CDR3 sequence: CAGSSAAEPGELFF. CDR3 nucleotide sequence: TGTGCCGGGAGTTCCGCGGCCGAACCCGGGGAGCTGTTTTTT.

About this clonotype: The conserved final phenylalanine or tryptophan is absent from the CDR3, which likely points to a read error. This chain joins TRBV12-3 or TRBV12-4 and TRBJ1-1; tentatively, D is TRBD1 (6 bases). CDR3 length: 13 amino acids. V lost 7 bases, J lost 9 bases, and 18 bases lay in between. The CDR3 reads CASKRDQGTKAFL. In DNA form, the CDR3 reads TGTGCCAGCAAAAGAGATCAGGGGACTAAAGCTTTCTTA.

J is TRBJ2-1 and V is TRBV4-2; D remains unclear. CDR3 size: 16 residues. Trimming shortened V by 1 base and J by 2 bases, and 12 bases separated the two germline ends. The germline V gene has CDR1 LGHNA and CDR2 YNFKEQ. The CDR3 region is CASSQGLGEPYNEQFF. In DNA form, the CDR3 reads TGTGCCAGCAGCCAAGGTCTTGGCGAGCCCTACAATGAGCAGTTCTTC.

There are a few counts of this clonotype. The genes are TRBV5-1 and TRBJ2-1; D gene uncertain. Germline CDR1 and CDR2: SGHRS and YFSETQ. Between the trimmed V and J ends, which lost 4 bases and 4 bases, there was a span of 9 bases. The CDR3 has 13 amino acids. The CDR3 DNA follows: TGCGCCAGCAGCATACTACAATACAATGAGCAGTTCTTC. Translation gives CASSILQYNEQFF.

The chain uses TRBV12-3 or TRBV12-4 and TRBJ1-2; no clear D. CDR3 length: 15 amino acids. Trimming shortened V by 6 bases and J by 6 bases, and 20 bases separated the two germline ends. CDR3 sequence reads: CASRPVAGLGNGYTF. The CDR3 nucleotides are TGTGCCAGCAGACCCGTGGCAGGACTTGGGAATGGCTACACCTTC.

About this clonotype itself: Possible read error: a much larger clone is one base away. The CDR3 DNA reads as TGTGCCAGCAGCCCCACACAGGGGGCTCGCTACGAGCAGTACTTC. It encodes CASSPTQGARYEQYF. The chain has TRBV7-9 and TRBJ2-7; 9 nucleotides match TRBD1. There are 15 residues in the CDR3. The V gene's germline CDR1 is SEHNR and CDR2 FQNEAQ (reference sequence). J lost 3 bases, V lost 5 bases, and 8 bases had no gene match.

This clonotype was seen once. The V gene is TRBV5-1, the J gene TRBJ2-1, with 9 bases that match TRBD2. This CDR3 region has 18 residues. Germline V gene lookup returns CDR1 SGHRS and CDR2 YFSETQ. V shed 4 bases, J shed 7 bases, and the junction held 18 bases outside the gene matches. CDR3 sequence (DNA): TGCGCCAGCAGCCCGAATTTGAGGACTAGCGCACTACTAAATGAGCAGTTCTTC. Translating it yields CASSPNLRTSALLNEQFF.

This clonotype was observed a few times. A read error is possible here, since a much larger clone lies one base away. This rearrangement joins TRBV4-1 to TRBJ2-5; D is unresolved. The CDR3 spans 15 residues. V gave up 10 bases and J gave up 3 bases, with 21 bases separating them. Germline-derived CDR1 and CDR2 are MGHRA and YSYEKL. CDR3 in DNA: TGCGCCACTATCGCTGGTCAGCACACCGAAGAGACCCAGTACTTC. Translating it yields CATIAGQHTEETQYF.

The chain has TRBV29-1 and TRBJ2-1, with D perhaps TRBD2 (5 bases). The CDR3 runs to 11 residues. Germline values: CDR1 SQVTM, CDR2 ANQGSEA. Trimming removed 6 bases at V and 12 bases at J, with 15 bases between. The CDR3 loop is CSVECRAGQFF. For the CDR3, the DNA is TGCAGCGTCGAGTGCCGGGCGGGGCAGTTCTTC.

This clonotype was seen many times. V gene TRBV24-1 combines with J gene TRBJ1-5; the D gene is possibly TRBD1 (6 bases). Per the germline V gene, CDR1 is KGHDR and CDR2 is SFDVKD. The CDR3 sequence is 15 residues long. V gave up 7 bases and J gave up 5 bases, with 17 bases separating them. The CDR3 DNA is TGTGCCACCAGCCCTGGGTGGGGGCCCTATCAGCCCCAGCATTTT. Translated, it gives CATSPGWGPYQPQHF.